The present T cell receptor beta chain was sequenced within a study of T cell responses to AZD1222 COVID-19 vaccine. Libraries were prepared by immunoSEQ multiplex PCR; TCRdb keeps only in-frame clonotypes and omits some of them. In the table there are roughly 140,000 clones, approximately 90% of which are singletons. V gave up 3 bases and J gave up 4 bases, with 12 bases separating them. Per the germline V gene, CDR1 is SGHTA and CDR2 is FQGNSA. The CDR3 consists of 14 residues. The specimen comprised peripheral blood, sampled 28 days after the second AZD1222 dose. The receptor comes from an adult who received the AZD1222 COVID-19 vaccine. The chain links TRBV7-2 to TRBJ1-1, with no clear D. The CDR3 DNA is TGTGCCAGCAGCTTCTCGGGAGGGTTCACTGAAGCTTTCTTT. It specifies CASSFSGGFTEAFF.